Presented here are 24 T cell receptor beta chains from one specimen sequenced in a study of T cells in Graves' hyperthyroidism and ophthalmopathy. TCR beta CDR3 regions were amplified from RNA. HTBI primers were the set used in a first-round RT-PCR of the TCR CDR3. Using its own MiXCR run on the multiplex PCR reads, TCRdb lists one record per CDR3 protein. The table shows some 770,000 distinct CDR3 sequences, with 16% occurring only once. Sequenced sample: blood. The receptors were sampled from a man younger than 35 with Graves' hyperthyroidism.

This clonotype was seen only a few times. The CDR3 is CASSLLPGMNTEAFF. Written as DNA, the CDR3 is TGCGCCAGCAGCTTGCTTCCGGGCATGAACACTGAAGCTTTCTTT. J is TRBJ1-1 and V is TRBV5-1; the D is unclear. Germline V lookup: CDR1 SGHRS, CDR2 YFSETQ. Trimming took off 1 base at V and 0 bases at J, with 10 bases between the two ends. The CDR3 runs 15 residues.

The chain employs TRBV19 and TRBJ1-1; D unclear. CDR1 LNHDA and CDR2 SQIVND come from the germline V gene (reference sequence). Trimming removed 1 base from V and 4 bases from J, with 10 bases in between. This CDR3 is 14 amino acids long. CDR3 amino acids: CASSIGGSVTEAFF. CDR3 nucleotides: TGTGCCAGTAGTATAGGAGGGTCGGTCACTGAAGCTTTCTTT.

This chain connects TRBV20-1 to TRBJ2-7; 11 nucleotides match TRBD1. This CDR3 comprises 14 residues. Germline CDR1 reads DFQATT; CDR2 reads SNEGSKA (reference sequence). V shed 6 bases, J shed 5 bases, and the junction held 9 bases outside the gene matches. Here the CDR3 DNA reads TGCAGTGCCTCCCGGACAGGGGGCCTGAACGAGCAGTACTTC. Amino acid sequence: CSASRTGGLNEQYF.

The chain carries TRBV12-3 or TRBV12-4 and TRBJ1-5; D remains unclear. CDR3 size: 13 residues. Between the trimmed V and J ends, which lost 6 bases and 3 bases, there was a span of 9 bases. The chain's CDR3 is CASRGSLNQPQHF. The CDR3 DNA follows: TGTGCCAGCAGGGGCAGCCTCAATCAGCCCCAGCATTTT.

This clonotype was recorded at least ten times. The chain has TRBV7-2 and TRBJ1-5; D not certain. V was trimmed by 1 base and J by 7 bases, leaving 11 bases between them. In germline, CDR1 is SGHTA, CDR2 FQGNSA. The CDR3 covers 14 residues. CDR3 sequence: CASSLGWSGQPQHF. The CDR3 DNA follows: TGTGCCAGCAGCTTAGGGTGGTCCGGGCAGCCCCAGCATTTT.

The table lists this clonotype with many counts. The rearrangement uses TRBV7-2 and TRBJ2-7; possibly TRBD2 for D (6 bases). Trimming stripped 2 bases from V and 0 bases from J, with 14 bases between. This CDR3 has 16 amino acids. Germline V gene sequence: CDR1 SGHTA, CDR2 FQGNSA. The CDR3 nucleotides are TGTGCCAGCAGCTTAATTGGAGGGTCTAGCTCCTACGAGCAGTACTTC. Amino acids: CASSLIGGSSSYEQYF.

This clonotype turned up a few times. The rearrangement links TRBV28 to TRBJ1-2; D uncertain. Germline CDR1 and CDR2: MDHEN and SYDVKM. The CDR3 extends over 14 amino acids. V was cut by 7 bases and J by 5 bases, with 17 bases left in between. CDR3 loop: CASNHNSEGYGYTF. The CDR3, as DNA: TGTGCCAGCAACCACAACAGCGAAGGGTATGGCTACACCTTC.

The chain has TRBV18 and TRBJ2-6, with D unresolved. Germline V gene data show CDR1 as KGHSH and CDR2 as LQKENI. This CDR3 has 16 amino acids. V was trimmed by 3 bases and J by 4 bases, leaving 13 bases between them. CDR3 sequence: CASSPNRGVGANVLTF. The CDR3 DNA sequence: TGTGCCAGCTCACCCAATCGTGGTGTAGGGGCCAACGTCCTGACTTTC. The entire variable domain, with the rest obtained from reference TRBV18 and TRBJ2-6, is as follows: NAGVMQNPRHLVRRRGQEARLRCSPMKGHSHVYWYRQLPEEGLKFMVYLQKENIIDESGMPKERFSAEFPKEGPSILRIQQVVRGDSAAYFCASSPNRGVGANVLTFGAGSRLTVL.

A few counts support this clonotype. The chain couples TRBV2 to TRBJ1-2; 7 nucleotides align to TRBD1. The trim removed 8 bases at V and 4 bases at J, leaving 7 bases unmatched. Germline values: CDR1 SNHLY, CDR2 FYNNEI. The CDR3 sequence is 13 residues long. For the CDR3, the DNA is TGTGCCAGCCGTGGGACAGCAAGCTATGGCTACACCTTC. This translates into CASRGTASYGYTF.

This clonotype was seen many times. The rearrangement links TRBV27 to TRBJ1-1; possibly TRBD1 for D (5 bases). Germline assignment: CDR1 MNHEY and CDR2 SMNVEV (reference sequence). There are 13 residues in the CDR3. The V and J ends lost 0 bases and 4 bases respectively, with 6 bases between them. CDR3 DNA: TGTGCCAGCAGTTTATCAGGGGTCACTGAAGCTTTCTTT. It translates to CASSLSGVTEAFF.

This clonotype has ten or more counts. The chain employs TRBV29-1 and TRBJ2-7, with 8 bases matching TRBD1. V shed 4 bases, J shed 6 bases, and the junction held 8 bases outside the gene matches. CDR1 is SQVTM, CDR2 ANQGSEA, per germline. This CDR3 has 13 residues. The CDR3 nucleotides are TGCAGCGTTGGCTCCCAGGGGGCGGGCGAGCAGTACTTC. This translates into CSVGSQGAGEQYF.

Written as DNA, the CDR3 is TGCGCCAGCAGCCTGGTAAGGGGGGAAGGGACTGAAGCTTTCTTT. Translation gives CASSLVRGEGTEAFF. The V gene is TRBV4-3, the J gene TRBJ1-1, with D possibly being TRBD1 (6 bases). Trimming stripped 4 bases from V and 5 bases from J, with 17 bases between. This CDR3 has 15 amino acids. Germline CDR1 LGHNA, CDR2 YSLEER.

V is TRBV5-6 and J is TRBJ2-1; D possibly corresponds to TRBD2 (6 bases). CDR3 size: 12 residues. Trimming pared 2 bases from V and 10 bases from J, leaving 10 bases between. Germline V CDR1 and CDR2: SGHDT, YYEEEE. The CDR3 region is CASSFILAEQFF. DNA of the CDR3: TGTGCCAGCAGCTTTATCCTAGCGGAGCAGTTCTTC.

The rearrangement links TRBV7-2 to TRBJ2-7; 12 bases are shared with TRBD2. Trimming at V came to 1 base and at J to 2 bases, leaving 9 bases not matched to a gene. The CDR3 has 18 amino acids. The germline V gene has CDR1 SGHTA and CDR2 FQGNSA. CDR3 DNA sequence: TGTGCCAGCAGCTTAGTAGGACTAGCGGGGAACAGAGCCTACGAGCAGTACTTC. Its translation: CASSLVGLAGNRAYEQYF. Combining the CDR3 with reference TRBV7-2 and TRBJ2-7 gives the whole variable domain GAGVSQSPSNKVTEKGKDVELRCDPISGHTALYWYRQSLGQGLEFLIYFQGNSAPDKSGLPSDRFSAERTGGSVSTLTIQRTQQEDSAVYLCASSLVGLAGNRAYEQYFGPGTRLTVT.

This clonotype has a count of ten or more. The chain links TRBV2 to TRBJ2-3; 8 positions agree with TRBD2. The CDR3 totals 14 residues. The trim removed 4 bases at V and 4 bases at J, leaving 4 bases unmatched. Germline lookup yields CDR1 SNHLY and CDR2 FYNNEI. Here the CDR3 reads CASSVASGSDTQYF. CDR3 nucleotide sequence: TGTGCCAGCAGTGTGGCTAGCGGGTCAGATACGCAGTATTTT.

This clonotype was counted at least ten times. The chain has TRBV28 and TRBJ2-3, with TRBD2 matching 13 bases. Germline V gene sequence: CDR1 MDHEN, CDR2 SYDVKM. V lost 6 bases, J lost 4 bases, and 7 bases stayed unmatched. The CDR3 spans 16 residues. The CDR3 DNA sequence: TGTGCCAGCAGCCTACTACTAGCGGGAGGGTCAGATACGCAGTATTTT. Its protein is CASSLLLAGGSDTQYF.

This clonotype was seen more than once but under ten times. The chain recombines TRBV27 with TRBJ2-3; 10 nucleotides line up with TRBD2. Looked up from germline, CDR1 is MNHEY and CDR2 is SMNVEV (reference sequence). After removal of 2 bases from V and 4 bases from J, the junction contained 6 bases not matched to a gene. The CDR3 runs 16 residues. The CDR3, as DNA: TGTGCCAGCAGTTTACGCCCTAGCGGGAGACCAGATACGCAGTATTTT. This encodes CASSLRPSGRPDTQYF.

This clonotype occurred many times. This chain uses TRBV12-3 or TRBV12-4 with TRBJ2-3; D is undetermined. This CDR3 comprises 15 residues. Trimming left V 5 bases short and J 0 bases short, with 12 bases between. The CDR3 is CASSTRWASTDTQYF. The CDR3 DNA reads TGTGCCAGCAGTACTCGTTGGGCTAGCACAGATACGCAGTATTTT.

This chain uses TRBV12-3 or TRBV12-4 with TRBJ2-4; D is possibly TRBD1 (5 bases). V was pared by 6 bases and J by 9 bases, with 12 bases between. The CDR3 is 12 residues long. Written as DNA, the CDR3 is TGTGCCAGCAGCCACGATAGGGGCATTCAGTACTTC. Translating it yields CASSHDRGIQYF.

This clonotype has a handful of counts. The chain joins TRBV9 to TRBJ1-2; D not certain. The CDR3 covers 12 residues. Germline V gene lookup returns CDR1 SGDLS and CDR2 YYNGEE. Trimming shortened V by 2 bases and J by 8 bases, and 10 bases separated the two germline ends. The CDR3 sequence: CASSVHQGGYTF. CDR3 sequence (DNA): TGTGCCAGCAGCGTGCACCAAGGCGGCTACACCTTC.

The chain links TRBV5-1 to TRBJ2-7, with TRBD2 identical over 14 bases. The CDR3 covers 17 residues. V dropped 4 bases and J dropped 1; count of bases not matched to a gene: 7. In germline, CDR1 is SGHRS, CDR2 YFSETQ. The CDR3 DNA sequence: TGCGCCAGCAGCAAGGGACTAGCGGGAGCCGGATCCTACGAGCAGTACTTC. It codes for CASSKGLAGAGSYEQYF. Supplemented by reference TRBV5-1 and TRBJ2-7, the full variable domain reads KAGVTQTPRYLIKTRGQQVTLSCSPISGHRSVSWYQQTPGQGLQFLFEYFSETQRNKGNFPGRFSGRQFSNSRSEMNVSTLELGDSALYLCASSKGLAGAGSYEQYFGPGTRLTVT.

This chain uses TRBV6-1 with TRBJ2-1, with unresolved D. V shed 6 bases and J shed 4 bases, with 16 bases lying between them. The CDR3 has 15 amino acids. Germline V gives CDR1 MNHNS, CDR2 SASEGT. In DNA form, the CDR3 reads TGTGCCAGCAGCCTCATGCCAACCCGATACAATGAGCAGTTCTTC. Protein sequence: CASSLMPTRYNEQFF.

This clonotype showed up many times. The gene calls are TRBV7-8 and TRBJ2-5, with 11 positions matching TRBD2. Per germline, CDR1 SGHVS and CDR2 FQNEAQ. The V segment lost 3 bases and the J segment 9 bases; nucleotides outside the gene matches: 9. The CDR3 has 15 amino acids. The DNA of the CDR3 is TGTGCCAGCAGCTTCGGGCTAGCGGGGGGAAAGTCCCAGTACTTC. Translating gives CASSFGLAGGKSQYF.

This clonotype was seen repeatedly, ten times or more. The chain links TRBV29-1 to TRBJ1-1, with TRBD1 as a possible D gene (5 bases). The CDR3 totals 13 residues. Deletions cut 7 bases from V and 0 bases from J, with 12 bases between. Germline V gene data show CDR1 as SQVTM and CDR2 as ANQGSEA. CDR3 in DNA: TGCAGCGGTTCCGGGACGGTGAACACTGAAGCTTTCTTT. It encodes CSGSGTVNTEAFF. Full variable domain (rest looked up from reference TRBV29-1 and TRBJ1-1): SAVISQKPSRDICQRGTSLTIQCQVDSQVTMMFWYRQQPGQSLTLIATANQGSEATYESGFVIDKFPISRPNLTFSTLTVSNMSPEDSSIYLCSGSGTVNTEAFFGQGTRLTVV.